This entry is about one T cell receptor (beta chain). The data are from a study of blood T cell repertoires in COVID-19. Study in general: Sites in the United States, Italy and Spain provided acute and convalescent COVID-19 samples.

This CDR3 has 15 amino acids. The V segment lost 5 bases and the J segment 3 bases; nucleotides outside the gene matches: 7. The germline V gene encodes CDR1 SEHNR and CDR2 FQNEAQ (reference sequence). TCRdb's table, derived via immunoSEQ multiplex PCR, lists solely in-frame clones and lacks some. Of roughly 240,000 clones detected, under 90% appear once; the ten largest clones hold approximately 4%. Sequenced input: PBMCs or T cells enriched from blood (not recorded which). V is TRBV7-9 and J is TRBJ1-1; the match to TRBD1 covers 9 bases. This TCR was recovered from a woman in her forties who had been exposed to COVID-19. In nucleotides, the CDR3 is TGTGCCAGCAGCCCCCCGGGACAGGGAGACACTGAAGCTTTCTTT. It translates to CASSPPGQGDTEAFF.